Presented here are 26 T cell receptor beta chains from one specimen sequenced in a study of CD8+ T cells in alopecia areata. Following extraction, RNA underwent reverse transcription to cDNA, which served as the sequencing template. Only in-frame clones appear in the TCRdb table, and some are missing; sequencing was by immunoSEQ multiplex PCR. The data hold 150,000 to 200,000 clones, with about three fifths observed a single time. Documented treatment: oral pan-JAK inhibitor, 5-10 mg twice daily. Sequences were derived from CD8+ T cells sorted from blood, sampled at week 24, from a patient treated with tofacitinib. Source of these receptors: a human donor with alopecia areata.

This rearrangement joins TRBV9 to TRBJ2-5; perhaps D is TRBD1 or TRBD2 (5 bases each). Germline assignment: CDR1 SGDLS and CDR2 YYNGEE. The CDR3 is made up of 15 amino acids. V was pared by 3 bases and J by 5 bases, with 17 bases between. This chain's CDR3 is CASSAGPGPEETQYF. The CDR3 DNA reads TGTGCCAGCAGCGCAGGCCCGGGGCCGGAGGAGACCCAGTACTTC. The full variable domain, completed using reference TRBV9 and TRBJ2-5, is DSGVTQTPKHLITATGQRVTLRCSPRSGDLSVYWYQQSLDQGLQFLIQYYNGEERAKGNILERFSAQQFPDLHSELNLSSLELGDSALYFCASSAGPGPEETQYFGPGTRLLVL.

The rearrangement links TRBV13 to TRBJ2-5; 11 bases are a match to TRBD1. Germline assignment: CDR1 PRHDT and CDR2 FYEKMQ (reference sequence). This CDR3 comprises 16 residues. The V and J ends lost 8 bases and 4 bases, in that order; junction bases with no gene match: 12. CDR3 protein: CASSGTGGIRGETQYF. The CDR3 DNA reads as TGTGCCAGCTCCGGGACAGGGGGTATTCGTGGAGAGACCCAGTACTTC. The entire variable domain, with the rest obtained from reference TRBV13 and TRBJ2-5, is as follows: AAGVIQSPRHLIKEKRETATLKCYPIPRHDTVYWYQQGPGQDPQFLISFYEKMQSDKGSIPDRFSAQQFSDYHSELNMSSLELGDSALYFCASSGTGGIRGETQYFGPGTRLLVL.

This clone was detected a few times. The V call is TRBV13, the J call TRBJ2-3; TRBD1 matches 8 bases. Germline V lookup: CDR1 PRHDT, CDR2 FYEKMQ (reference sequence). With 5 bases clipped from V and 0 bases from J, the junction kept 4 bases outside the gene matches. This CDR3 region has 15 residues. CDR3 in amino acids: CASSNQGASTDTQYF. CDR3 bases: TGTGCCAGCAGCAACCAGGGGGCAAGCACAGATACGCAGTATTTT.

This clone was counted a few times. The rearrangement uses TRBV5-1 and TRBJ2-7; the D gene is possibly TRBD2 (5 bases). Trimming left V 1 base short and J 6 bases short, with 17 bases between. CDR3 size: 15 residues. Germline CDR1 reads SGHRS; CDR2 reads YFSETQ. The CDR3 reads CASSLSGNPLSEQYF. The CDR3 nucleotides read TGCGCCAGCAGCTTGTCGGGAAACCCCCTGAGCGAGCAGTACTTC.

This rearrangement joins TRBV9 to TRBJ2-3; no clear D gene. V dropped 3 bases and J dropped 3 bases, with 14 bases sitting between them. This CDR3 comprises 15 residues. Germline lookup yields CDR1 SGDLS and CDR2 YYNGEE. CDR3 nucleotide sequence: TGTGCCAGCAGCGAAACATTGGTAAGAACAGATACGCAGTATTTT. Translation gives CASSETLVRTDTQYF.

The chain uses TRBV13 and TRBJ2-2; D might be TRBD1 (5 bases). The CDR3 runs 15 residues. Between the trimmed V and J ends, which lost 8 bases and 4 bases, there was a span of 17 bases. From germline, CDR1 is PRHDT and CDR2 FYEKMQ (reference sequence). The CDR3 DNA is TGTGCCAGCGGCCAAAGGGGTTTGGGCACCGGGGAGCTGTTTTTT. This sequence encodes CASGQRGLGTGELFF.

The chain uses TRBV7-2 and TRBJ1-1, with D hard to call. Trimming removed 1 base at V and 1 base at J, with 4 bases between. CDR1 is SGHTA, CDR2 FQGNSA, per germline. The CDR3 spans 13 residues. CDR3 DNA: TGTGCCAGCAGCTTAGGGAGGAACACTGAAGCTTTCTTT. Its protein is CASSLGRNTEAFF.

This chain joins TRBV13 and TRBJ1-1, with 10 positions matching TRBD1. The CDR3 is made up of 16 amino acids. V dropped 6 bases and J dropped 3; count of bases not matched to a gene: 10. Germline-derived CDR1 and CDR2 are PRHDT and FYEKMQ (reference sequence). The CDR3 protein is CASRRQGAPSDTEAFF. The CDR3 nucleotides are TGTGCCAGCAGGAGACAGGGGGCGCCTAGTGACACTGAAGCTTTCTTT.

The rearrangement joins TRBV5-1 to TRBJ2-5; D gene uncertain. V was trimmed by 1 base and J by 5 bases, leaving 15 bases between them. Looked up from germline, CDR1 is SGHRS and CDR2 is YFSETQ. The CDR3 is 15 amino acids. The CDR3 loop reads CASSLFRSPAETQYF. The CDR3 DNA is TGCGCCAGCAGCTTGTTTAGATCCCCGGCTGAGACCCAGTACTTC. The full variable domain, its missing parts supplied by reference TRBV5-1 and TRBJ2-5, is KAGVTQTPRYLIKTRGQQVTLSCSPISGHRSVSWYQQTPGQGLQFLFEYFSETQRNKGNFPGRFSGRQFSNSRSEMNVSTLELGDSALYLCASSLFRSPAETQYFGPGTRLLVL.

In its sample, this clone was seen a few times. The chain employs TRBV5-1 and TRBJ2-7; 8 bases map to TRBD2. Trimming took 4 bases from V and 4 from J; bases not matched to a gene: 10. Germline V gene data show CDR1 as SGHRS and CDR2 as YFSETQ. The CDR3 has 15 amino acids. The CDR3 reads CASSPSGGEEYEQYF. CDR3 sequence (DNA): TGCGCCAGCAGCCCCTCGGGAGGGGAGGAATACGAGCAGTACTTC.

Of note for this clone: A junction boundary mismatches the germline segment, possibly from a read error. The rearrangement uses TRBV7-7 and TRBJ1-6; D is unresolved. Germline V gives CDR1 SSHAT, CDR2 FNYEAQ (reference sequence). This CDR3 has 15 residues. This CDR3 is CASSSSSSYNSPLHF. Here the CDR3 DNA reads TGTGCTAGCAGCTCGTCCAGCTCCTATAATTCACCCCTCCACTTT.

The chain is built from TRBV6-5 and TRBJ1-2, with a possible D match to TRBD1 (5 bases). Germline values: CDR1 MNHEY, CDR2 SVGAGI. With 3 bases removed from V and 12 bases from J, the gap between germline ends came to 14 bases. This CDR3 has 12 residues. CDR3 DNA: TGTGCCAGCAGTTATCACACAGGAGGACACACCTTC. Translation gives CASSYHTGGHTF.

The chain is built from TRBV27 and TRBJ2-1, with 7 bases aligning to TRBD2. The CDR3 has 11 amino acids. Germline CDR1 MNHEY, CDR2 SMNVEV (reference sequence). V was pared by 11 bases and J by 5 bases, with 3 bases of the junction left unmatched. CDR3 sequence (DNA): TGTGCCTCGGGGGGAAACAATGAGCAGTTCTTC. This translates into CASGGNNEQFF.

This clone occurred a few times. The chain couples TRBV30 to TRBJ1-2; the D is unclear. The germline gives CDR1 GTSNPN, CDR2 SVGIG (reference sequence). Trimming removed 1 base at V and 8 bases at J, with 14 bases between. This CDR3 has 13 residues. DNA for the CDR3: TGTGCCTGGAGTGAGATTTCCCTAAAGGGCTACACCTTC. This translates into CAWSEISLKGYTF.

The chain employs TRBV27 and TRBJ1-2; no clear D. The V end lost 6 bases, the J end lost 8 bases, and 13 bases lay between the germline ends. The germline gives CDR1 MNHEY, CDR2 SMNVEV (reference sequence). The CDR3 loop spans 12 amino acids. The CDR3 nucleotides read TGTGCCAGCAGGGCAGGCCTTAGGGGCTACACCTTC. Its protein product is CASRAGLRGYTF.

The rearrangement joins TRBV6-1 to TRBJ1-2; possible D gene TRBD1, 6 bases. The V gene lost 6 bases and the J gene lost 6 bases, with 8 bases spanning the gap. This CDR3 has 11 residues. Germline CDR1 is MNHNS and CDR2 is SASEGT. DNA of the CDR3: TGTGCCAGCAGCGGACAGAATGGCTACACCTTC. Its protein is CASSGQNGYTF.

V gene TRBV7-9 combines with J gene TRBJ2-7, with TRBD1 identical over 8 bases. CDR3 length: 15 amino acids. Trimming cost V 3 bases and J 7 bases; bases outside gene matches: 11. Germline CDR1 and CDR2: SEHNR and FQNEAQ (reference sequence). The CDR3 is CASSLGRGRPGEQYF. The CDR3 DNA reads as TGTGCCAGCAGCTTGGGCAGGGGGCGCCCCGGGGAGCAGTACTTC.

The J gene is TRBJ2-1, the V gene TRBV11-3, with a possible D match to TRBD1 (5 bases). Germline V gives CDR1 SGHNT, CDR2 YENEEA. CDR3 length: 12 residues. V gave up 8 bases and J gave up 8 bases, with 13 bases separating them. This CDR3 is CASGQGGDEQFF. CDR3 nucleotides: TGTGCCAGCGGGCAGGGTGGGGATGAGCAGTTCTTC. Variable domain in full (rest from reference TRBV11-3 and TRBJ2-1): EAGVVQSPRYKIIEKKQPVAFWCNPISGHNTLYWYLQNLGQGPELLIRYENEEAVDDSQLPKDRFSAERLKGVDSTLKIQPAELGDSAVYLCASGQGGDEQFFGPGTRLTVL.

The chain uses TRBV13 and TRBJ2-1; 10 bases match TRBD2. Germline V lookup: CDR1 PRHDT, CDR2 FYEKMQ (reference sequence). Losses at the gene ends were 5 bases for V and 7 bases for J; bases not matched to a gene: 5. This CDR3 has 14 residues. The CDR3 sequence is CASSERGGRNEQFF. The CDR3 DNA is TGTGCCAGCAGCGAGCGGGGGGGACGGAATGAGCAGTTCTTC. Together with reference TRBV13 and TRBJ2-1, the CDR3 gives the full variable domain: AAGVIQSPRHLIKEKRETATLKCYPIPRHDTVYWYQQGPGQDPQFLISFYEKMQSDKGSIPDRFSAQQFSDYHSELNMSSLELGDSALYFCASSERGGRNEQFFGPGTRLTVL.

This chain uses TRBV29-1 with TRBJ2-1; D is tentatively TRBD1 or TRBD2 (5 bases each). CDR3 length equals 13 residues. CDR1 and CDR2 from the germline V gene are SQVTM and ANQGSEA. V gave up 6 bases and J gave up 6 bases, with 15 bases separating them. As DNA, the CDR3 is TGCAGCGTCGCCGGGACGAATGTCAATGAGCAGTTCTTC. Translating it yields CSVAGTNVNEQFF.

This clone occurred many times. This chain joins TRBV7-9 and TRBJ1-2; 8 nucleotides agree with TRBD1. Germline V gene sequence: CDR1 SEHNR, CDR2 FQNEAQ (reference sequence). The V and J ends lost 6 bases and 6 bases, in that order; junction bases with no gene match: 9. The CDR3 loop spans 14 amino acids. CDR3 protein: CASSPTGGRDGYTF. The CDR3 DNA reads as TGTGCCAGCAGTCCAACAGGGGGGAGAGATGGCTACACCTTC.

The chain carries TRBV30 and TRBJ1-5, with D hard to call. Looked up from germline, CDR1 is GTSNPN and CDR2 is SVGIG (reference sequence). The CDR3 is 13 amino acids. The V gene lost 4 bases and the J gene lost 5 bases, with 12 bases spanning the gap. CDR3 coding DNA: TGTGCCTGGAAGGCCACTCCGGATCAGCCCCAGCATTTT. It yields the protein CAWKATPDQPQHF.

This sequence joins TRBV7-6 and TRBJ2-1; TRBD2 might be the D (6 bases). Germline CDR1 is SGHVS and CDR2 is FNYEAQ. The length of the CDR3 is 14 residues. Trimming removed 5 bases at V and 8 bases at J, with 16 bases between. The CDR3 sequence: CASSGGTPTHEQFF. The CDR3 coding sequence is TGTGCCAGCAGCGGAGGGACTCCCACCCATGAGCAGTTCTTC.

This clone was observed a few times. The chain has TRBV4-1 and TRBJ2-5; D not resolved. The CDR3 covers 14 residues. Germline CDR1 is MGHRA and CDR2 is YSYEKL. Trimming took off 0 bases at V and 1 base at J, with 6 bases between the two ends. Written as DNA, the CDR3 is TGCGCCAGCAGCCAAGAAGGGCCCCAAGAGACCCAGTACTTC. Its protein product is CASSQEGPQETQYF.

V and J are TRBV30 and TRBJ2-3, with 9 bases aligning to TRBD1. V lost 1 base, J lost 3 bases, and 11 bases stayed unmatched. Looked up from germline, CDR1 is GTSNPN and CDR2 is SVGIG (reference sequence). The CDR3 length is 17 residues. Written as DNA, the CDR3 is TGTGCCTGGAGTGCAGGGAACAGGGGGCGATCGACAGATACGCAGTATTTT. This translates into CAWSAGNRGRSTDTQYF. The variable domain in full, with the rest retrieved from reference TRBV30 and TRBJ2-3, is SQTIHQWPATLVQPVGSPLSLECTVEGTSNPNLYWYRQAAGRGLQLLFYSVGIGQISSEVPQNLSASRPQDRQFILSSKKLLLSDSGFYLCAWSAGNRGRSTDTQYFGPGTRLTVL.

This clone turned up a few times. This CDR3 reads CSVGRTGRLGGYTF. Written as DNA, the CDR3 is TGCAGCGTTGGTCGGACAGGGCGATTGGGTGGCTACACCTTC. V and J are TRBV29-1 and TRBJ1-2; 8 bases are shared with TRBD1. The CDR3 sequence is 14 residues long. The germline gives CDR1 SQVTM, CDR2 ANQGSEA. V lost 4 bases to trimming and J lost 7 bases; unmatched junction nucleotides: 11. The full variable domain, rest sourced from reference TRBV29-1 and TRBJ1-2, is SAVISQKPSRDICQRGTSLTIQCQVDSQVTMMFWYRQQPGQSLTLIATANQGSEATYESGFVIDKFPISRPNLTFSTLTVSNMSPEDSSIYLCSVGRTGRLGGYTFGSGTRLTVV.